This T cell receptor beta chain came from a study of identical twins. Each donor was a healthy Caucasian. Notes on the study in general: A partial confounding effect on zero-insertion analyses could come from invariant MAIT and iNKT cells. There were fewer insertions in abundant cord blood beta clonotypes, but memory repertoires showed no such pattern.

There are 14 residues in the CDR3. Germline loops: CDR1 SEHNR, CDR2 FQNEAQ (reference sequence). J lost 4 bases, V lost 2 bases, and 0 bases had no gene match. TCRdb ran MiXCR on the 5' RACE reads and lists one entry per CDR3 protein. The table includes fewer than 250,000 distinct CDR3 sequences, 9.4% detected once. This clonotype showed up just a few times. Its antigen is currently unknown. Sequenced sample: memory (CD45RO+) T cells sorted from blood. V and J are TRBV7-9 and TRBJ2-5; 11 bases agree with TRBD2. This clonotype was obtained from a woman aged 18-35 years in good health. The CDR3 is CASSLTSGGETQYF. In DNA, the CDR3 is TGTGCCAGCAGCTTAACTAGCGGGGGAGAGACCCAGTACTTC.